This T cell receptor beta chain appears in the sequencing data of a study of PD-1 blockade in classical Hodgkin lymphoma. The time point here: newly diagnosed, previously untreated cHL patient sample. Researchers used magnetic negative selection to pull out pure CD4+ T cells from thawed PBMCs. Profiling relied on immunoSEQ multiplex PCR, and the TCRdb table lists in-frame clones only, not all of them. The sample includes around 30,000 clones, more than 85% seen only once; the top ten take approximately 0.22%. The CDR3 consists of 14 residues. V lost 2 bases and J lost 7, with 11 bases in between. Germline CDR1 is KGHSH and CDR2 is LQKENI.

This rearrangement joins TRBV18 to TRBJ1-4; unclear D gene. The receptor was derived from a human donor with classical Hodgkin lymphoma. Specimen: CD4+ T cells from blood. CDR3 residues: CASSPDPSGEKLFF. The CDR3 bases are TGTGCCAGCTCACCAGACCCGAGTGGTGAAAAACTGTTTTTT.